The 23 T cell receptor beta chains presented below share a single source sample, sequenced in a study of blood T cell repertoires in COVID-19. Only in-frame clones appear in the TCRdb table, and some are missing; sequencing was by immunoSEQ multiplex PCR. The sample includes 150,000 to 200,000 clones, 87% of them seen just once. The sample consisted of peripheral blood. These receptors were taken from a woman aged 70-85 years with COVID-19, enrolled during active disease.

The rearrangement joins TRBV2 to TRBJ2-2, with D unresolved. Trimming cost V 4 bases and J 0 bases, with 6 bases left between them. The CDR3 runs 14 residues. Germline lookup yields CDR1 SNHLY and CDR2 FYNNEI. CDR3 amino acids: CASSVDTNTGELFF. The CDR3 region has the DNA TGTGCCAGCAGTGTAGACACGAACACCGGGGAGCTGTTTTTT.

This chain connects TRBV6-5 to TRBJ2-1; possible D gene TRBD2, 6 bases. V was pared by 5 bases and J by 7 bases, with 9 bases between. CDR1 is MNHEY, CDR2 SVGAGI, per germline. The CDR3 contains 12 residues. DNA for the CDR3: TGTGCCAGCAGTCCGAGCGGGAATGAGCAGTTCTTC. This translates into CASSPSGNEQFF.

This clone was detected only a few times. The chain joins TRBV27 to TRBJ2-2; 8 nucleotides line up with TRBD1. V dropped 8 bases and J dropped 3; count of bases not matched to a gene: 11. Germline CDR1 and CDR2: MNHEY and SMNVEV (reference sequence). The CDR3 is made up of 16 amino acids. CDR3: CASRPGTGAYTGELFF. The CDR3 coding sequence is TGTGCCAGCCGACCCGGGACAGGAGCCTACACCGGGGAGCTGTTTTTT.

The chain uses TRBV5-6 and TRBJ2-5; D perhaps matches TRBD1 (5 bases). CDR3 length: 15 residues. Germline assignment: CDR1 SGHDT and CDR2 YYEEEE. The V end lost 0 bases, the J end lost 5 bases, and 14 bases lay between the germline ends. The CDR3 here is CASSLGPGRVETQYF. As DNA, the CDR3 is TGTGCCAGCAGCTTGGGACCGGGCAGGGTGGAGACCCAGTACTTC.

Remarks on this clone: This CDR3 is also generated by other DNA sequences in the sample. V and J are TRBV5-4 and TRBJ1-4; 9 bases match TRBD1. Germline V CDR1 and CDR2: SGHNT, YYREEE (reference sequence). V lost 4 bases to trimming and J lost 5 bases; unmatched junction nucleotides: 3. There are 14 residues in the CDR3. CDR3 amino acids: CASSRDRANEKLFF. In DNA, the CDR3 is TGTGCCAGCAGCCGGGACAGGGCGAATGAAAAACTGTTTTTT.

The CDR3 loop is CASSPLTGGRYGYTF. The CDR3 nucleotides read TGCGCCAGCAGCCCTCTCACAGGGGGCCGGTATGGCTACACCTTC. This chain joins TRBV5-1 and TRBJ1-2, with 9 positions matching TRBD1. V dropped 4 bases and J dropped 5; count of bases not matched to a gene: 9. Germline V lookup: CDR1 SGHRS, CDR2 YFSETQ. This CDR3 is 15 amino acids long.

The sample holds a few counts of this clone. The V and J genes are TRBV18 and TRBJ1-6; D possibly corresponds to TRBD1 (5 bases). The germline V gene encodes CDR1 KGHSH and CDR2 LQKENI. The CDR3 runs 15 residues. Deletions cut 5 bases from V and 7 bases from J, with 15 bases between. CDR3 in amino acids: CASSVDINGNSPLHF. CDR3 bases: TGTGCCAGCTCAGTGGACATCAACGGGAATTCACCCCTCCACTTT.

This clone has just one count. This chain uses TRBV20-1 with TRBJ1-1, with D unresolved. This CDR3 is built from 11 residues. With 3 bases removed from V and 3 bases from J, the gap between germline ends came to 5 bases. Germline CDR1 DFQATT, CDR2 SNEGSKA (reference sequence). In DNA form, the CDR3 reads TGCAGTGCTAGCAGGTACACTGAAGCTTTCTTT. Protein: CSASRYTEAFF.

The chain links TRBV4-2 to TRBJ2-5; 9 nucleotides agree with TRBD2. V dropped 7 bases and J dropped 3; count of bases not matched to a gene: 9. The CDR3 runs 15 residues. Germline loops: CDR1 LGHNA, CDR2 YNFKEQ. In DNA, the CDR3 is TGTGCCAGCAACGGGCGGGGGGGCAGTAAAGAGACCCAGTACTTC. Translated: CASNGRGGSKETQYF.

This chain connects TRBV9 to TRBJ2-2; D might be TRBD2 (5 bases). Trimming pared 2 bases from V and 4 bases from J, leaving 18 bases between. Germline V lookup: CDR1 SGDLS, CDR2 YYNGEE. CDR3 length: 17 amino acids. CDR3 nucleotide sequence: TGTGCCAGCAGCGTGTTCTCCGGGGTTGGGGTCACCGGGGAGCTGTTTTTT. This codes for CASSVFSGVGVTGELFF.

J is TRBJ1-2 and V is TRBV4-1, with a tentative D call TRBD1 (5 bases). In germline, CDR1 is MGHRA, CDR2 YSYEKL. V was pared by 1 base and J by 5 bases, with 11 bases between. The CDR3 length is 14 residues. The CDR3 DNA is TGCGCCAGCAGCCAAGTGCCAGGGAGGTATGGCTACACCTTC. The encoded protein is CASSQVPGRYGYTF.

The chain links TRBV2 to TRBJ1-6, with D perhaps matching TRBD1 (6 bases). V lost 0 bases, J lost 7 bases, and 13 bases lay in between. This CDR3 has 16 residues. Germline CDR1 SNHLY, CDR2 FYNNEI. CDR3 amino acids: CASSEAPGGGNSPLHF. As DNA, the CDR3 is TGTGCCAGCAGTGAAGCGCCGGGGGGCGGGAATTCACCCCTCCACTTT.

V usage is TRBV5-1 and J usage is TRBJ1-1; D uncertain. CDR1 SGHRS and CDR2 YFSETQ come from the germline V gene. There are 15 residues in the CDR3. V gave up 2 bases and J gave up 0 bases, with 11 bases separating them. This CDR3 is CASSFRTGMNTEAFF. CDR3 nucleotides: TGCGCCAGCAGCTTCCGGACTGGGATGAACACTGAAGCTTTCTTT.

The rearrangement links TRBV5-6 to TRBJ1-1, with D perhaps matching TRBD1 (5 bases). The V end was cut by 4 bases, the J end by 6 bases, with 16 bases between. This CDR3 comprises 14 residues. Germline V lookup: CDR1 SGHDT, CDR2 YYEEEE. The CDR3 nucleotides are TGTGCCAGCAGCACCATTGGGGGGGGTGCTGAAGCTTTCTTT. This sequence encodes CASSTIGGGAEAFF.

The genes are TRBV2 and TRBJ2-5; D is possibly TRBD2 (6 bases). Deletions cut 3 bases from V and 2 bases from J, with 16 bases between. CDR1 is SNHLY and CDR2 is FYNNEI in the germline V gene. The CDR3 loop spans 16 amino acids. The DNA of the CDR3 is TGTGCCAGCAGTGACAGAGGGAGGAGCCTTCAAGAGACCCAGTACTTC. Translated, it gives CASSDRGRSLQETQYF.

The chain has TRBV2 and TRBJ1-1; D perhaps matches TRBD1 (5 bases). Germline assignment: CDR1 SNHLY and CDR2 FYNNEI. The CDR3 consists of 13 residues. V was trimmed by 5 bases and J by 12 bases, leaving 19 bases between them. For the CDR3, the DNA is TGTGCCAGCAGTACCTCCGACAGCTCCGGTTCTTTCTTT. This encodes CASSTSDSSGSFF.

V is TRBV28 and J is TRBJ2-7; no reliable D call. The V gene's germline CDR1 is MDHEN and CDR2 SYDVKM. This CDR3 comprises 14 residues. The germline V and J ends were trimmed by 6 bases and 6 bases, with 18 bases remaining between them. CDR3 loop: CASSAVPTTAEQYF. The CDR3 DNA follows: TGTGCCAGCAGCGCCGTTCCTACCACCGCCGAGCAGTACTTC.

The chain carries TRBV28 and TRBJ1-5; weak D call: TRBD1 (6 bases). Germline CDR1 reads MDHEN; CDR2 reads SYDVKM. Trimming took off 3 bases at V and 2 bases at J, with 11 bases between the two ends. The CDR3 is 15 residues long. CDR3 residues: CASSFGRGGNQPQHF. For the CDR3, the DNA is TGTGCCAGCAGTTTCGGCAGGGGTGGCAATCAGCCCCAGCATTTT. Based on the CDR3 plus reference TRBV28 and TRBJ1-5, the full variable domain is DVKVTQSSRYLVKRTGEKVFLECVQDMDHENMFWYRQDPGLGLRLIYFSYDVKMKEKGDIPEGYSVSREKKERFSLILESASTNQTSMYLCASSFGRGGNQPQHFGDGTRLSIL.

This clone was recorded once. V usage is TRBV5-1 and J usage is TRBJ1-5, with 11 bases fitting TRBD1. The CDR3 covers 16 residues. Germline-derived CDR1 and CDR2 are SGHRS and YFSETQ. V trimming: 4 bases; J trimming: 7 bases; junction bases outside the gene matches: 10. CDR3 region: CASSPGQGAFSQPQHF. The CDR3 DNA sequence: TGCGCCAGCAGCCCAGGACAGGGGGCATTTTCACAGCCCCAGCATTTT.

This chain links TRBV5-1 with TRBJ2-5, with D perhaps matching TRBD1 (5 bases). The CDR3 has 16 amino acids. The V gene lost 4 bases and the J gene lost 2 bases, with 18 bases spanning the gap. Germline V gene lookup returns CDR1 SGHRS and CDR2 YFSETQ. Written as DNA, the CDR3 is TGCGCCAGCAGCCATGGGTCCTCGAGACAGCAAGAGACCCAGTACTTC. Translated, it gives CASSHGSSRQQETQYF.

The chain employs TRBV28 and TRBJ1-3; TRBD1 is a possible D gene (5 bases). The CDR3 contains 13 residues. Deletions cut 4 bases from V and 2 bases from J, with 6 bases between. Germline V gene data show CDR1 as MDHEN and CDR2 as SYDVKM. CDR3 sequence (DNA): TGTGCCAGCAGTTGGGGCACTGGAAACACCATATATTTT. This codes for CASSWGTGNTIYF.

The CDR3 DNA reads as TGTGCCAGCAGCCAAGACATTGCGACTGCTCCAGCTTTCTTT. Its protein product is CASSQDIATAPAFF. This chain connects TRBV3-1 (or the pseudogene TRBV3-2) to TRBJ1-1, with no clear D. The CDR3 spans 14 residues. Between the trimmed V and J ends, which lost 0 bases and 10 bases, there was a span of 15 bases. The V gene's germline CDR1 is LGHDT and CDR2 YNNKEL (reference sequence).

The chain links TRBV7-3 to TRBJ2-1; 7 positions match TRBD2. This CDR3 contains 14 residues. CDR1 and CDR2 from the germline V gene are SGHTA and FQGTGA. The J segment lost 4 bases and the V segment lost 4 bases, leaving 4 bases of the junction unmatched. CDR3 protein: CASSSRDYYNEQFF. In DNA form, the CDR3 reads TGTGCCAGCAGCTCACGGGACTATTACAATGAGCAGTTCTTC.